This TCR beta chain is drawn from a study of follicular helper T cells after annual influenza vaccination. Study as a whole: Across the 2013-2014, 2014-2015 and 2015-2016 vaccination seasons, some subjects were resampled.

This clone appeared a few times. Assay used: immunoSEQ multiplex PCR; TCRdb lists only in-frame clones, some missing. The data contain thousands of clones, roughly 86% of them seen just once; the ten biggest clones take up approximately 1.4%. Indicated time point: 2015-2016 season, 7 days after influenza vaccination. The V gene lost 5 bases and the J gene lost 3 bases, with 8 bases spanning the gap. The CDR3 spans 12 residues. From germline, CDR1 is SGHAT and CDR2 FQNNGV. The chain uses TRBV11-2 and TRBJ2-7, with unresolved D. This specimen was CXCR5- memory CD4+ T cells sorted from blood, taken 7 days after influenza vaccination. The source is an adult who received the influenza vaccine. The CDR3 DNA sequence: TGTGCCAGCAGCCCGGACCGCTACGAGCAGTACTTC. It codes for CASSPDRYEQYF.